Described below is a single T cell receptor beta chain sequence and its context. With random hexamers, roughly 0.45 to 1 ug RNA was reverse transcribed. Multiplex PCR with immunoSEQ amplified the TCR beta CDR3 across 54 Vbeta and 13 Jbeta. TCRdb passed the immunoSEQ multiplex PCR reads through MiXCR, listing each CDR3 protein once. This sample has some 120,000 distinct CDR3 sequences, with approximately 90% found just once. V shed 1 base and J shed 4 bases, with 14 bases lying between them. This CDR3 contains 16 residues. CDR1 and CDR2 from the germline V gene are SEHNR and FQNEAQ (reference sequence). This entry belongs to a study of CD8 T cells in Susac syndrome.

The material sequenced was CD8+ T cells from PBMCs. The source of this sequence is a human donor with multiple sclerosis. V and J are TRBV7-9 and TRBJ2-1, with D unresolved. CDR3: CASSLVPSRVYNEQFF. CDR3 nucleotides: TGTGCCAGCAGCTTAGTTCCATCACGGGTTTACAATGAGCAGTTCTTC.